What follows is one TCR beta chain and its context. Its cognate antigen is unknown. This CDR3 is built from 18 residues. Germline lookup yields CDR1 SGHTA and CDR2 FQGNSA. The V gene lost 1 base and the J gene lost 8 bases, with 24 bases spanning the gap. The sample comes from a study of T cells in Graves' hyperthyroidism and ophthalmopathy. Across the whole study: Any treatment followed the collection of peripheral blood at initial diagnosis.

Study results and caveats: Classification by a 13 V-J model distinguished ophthalmopathy from stable hyperthyroidism.

TCR beta CDR3 regions were amplified from RNA. In the first-round RT-PCR of the TCR CDR3, the HTBI primer set was used. TCRdb re-analysed the multiplex PCR reads in MiXCR, keeping a single row per CDR3 protein. Seen here are roughly 660,000 distinct CDR3 sequences, roughly 17% observed once, and the top ten hold roughly a sixth. Graves' hyperthyroidism qualified as stable when ophthalmopathy did not progress within 18 months. Newly diagnosed patients aged 18 to 65 had hyperthyroidism of under 2 months' duration. The receptor's source is a man aged 45 to 65 with Graves' hyperthyroidism. J is TRBJ2-4 and V is TRBV7-2, with D possibly being TRBD1 (6 bases). Sequencing used blood. The CDR3 sequence: CASSLGPDRGRQGHIQYF. CDR3 DNA: TGTGCCAGCAGCTTAGGTCCCGACCGGGGTAGGCAGGGGCACATTCAGTACTTC.